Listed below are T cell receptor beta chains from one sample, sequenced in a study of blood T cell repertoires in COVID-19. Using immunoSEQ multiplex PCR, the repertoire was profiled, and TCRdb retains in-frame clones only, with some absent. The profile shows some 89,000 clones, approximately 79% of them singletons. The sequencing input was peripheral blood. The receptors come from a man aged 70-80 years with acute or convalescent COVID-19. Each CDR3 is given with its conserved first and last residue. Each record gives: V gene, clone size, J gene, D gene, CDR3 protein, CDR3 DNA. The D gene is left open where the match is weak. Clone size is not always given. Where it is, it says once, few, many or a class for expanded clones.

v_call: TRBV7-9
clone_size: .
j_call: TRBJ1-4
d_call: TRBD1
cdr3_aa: CASSLTGRNEKLFF
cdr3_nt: TGTGCCAGCAGCTTGACAGGGAGGAATGAAAAACTGTTTTTT

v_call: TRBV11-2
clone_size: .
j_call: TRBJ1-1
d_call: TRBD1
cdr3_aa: CASSLGTGDATEAFF
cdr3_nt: TGTGCCAGCAGCTTAGGGACAGGGGACGCAACCGAAGCTTTCTTT

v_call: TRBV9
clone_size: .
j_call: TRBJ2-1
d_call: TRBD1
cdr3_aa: CASSAGTGIVNEQFF
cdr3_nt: TGTGCCAGCAGCGCCGGGACAGGGATTGTGAATGAGCAGTTCTTC

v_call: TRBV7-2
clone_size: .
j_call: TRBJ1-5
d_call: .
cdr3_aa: CASSLSTGSQPQHF
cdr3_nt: TGTGCCAGCAGCTTAAGCACAGGGTCACAGCCCCAGCATTTT

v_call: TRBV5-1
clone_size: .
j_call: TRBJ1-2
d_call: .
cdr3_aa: CASSMVGGGDYGYTF
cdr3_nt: TGCGCCAGCAGCATGGTAGGCGGAGGGGACTATGGCTACACCTTC

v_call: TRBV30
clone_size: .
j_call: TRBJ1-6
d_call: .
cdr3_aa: CAWSVSSGSPLHF
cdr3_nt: TGTGCCTGGAGTGTATCTTCGGGTTCACCCCTCCACTTT

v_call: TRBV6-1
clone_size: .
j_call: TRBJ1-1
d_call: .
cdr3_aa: CASSEPHRTSGFF
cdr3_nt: TGTGCCAGCAGTGAACCTCATCGGACATCAGGTTTCTTT

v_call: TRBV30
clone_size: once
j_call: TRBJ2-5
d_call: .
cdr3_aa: CAWTLGAETQYF
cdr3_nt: TGTGCCTGGACCTTGGGGGCTGAGACCCAGTACTTC

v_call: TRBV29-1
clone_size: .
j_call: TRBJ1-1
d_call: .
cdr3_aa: CSVRRQDNTEAFF
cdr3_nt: TGCAGCGTTCGTAGGCAGGATAACACTGAAGCTTTCTTT

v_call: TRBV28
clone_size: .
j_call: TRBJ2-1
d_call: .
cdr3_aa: CASSFMGPYNEQFF
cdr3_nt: TGTGCCAGCAGTTTTATGGGCCCCTACAATGAGCAGTTCTTC

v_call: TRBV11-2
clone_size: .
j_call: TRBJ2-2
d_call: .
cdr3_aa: CASSSGTLNTGELFF
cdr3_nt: TGTGCCAGCAGCTCCGGGACTCTTAACACCGGGGAGCTGTTTTTT

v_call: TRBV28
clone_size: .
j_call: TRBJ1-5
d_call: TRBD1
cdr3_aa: CASSTRGEPQHF
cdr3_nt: TGTGCCAGCAGTACCAGGGGGGAGCCCCAGCATTTT

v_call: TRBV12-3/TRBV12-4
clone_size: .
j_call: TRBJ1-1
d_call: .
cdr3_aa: CASSKAAGIEAFF
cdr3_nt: TGTGCCAGCAGTAAGGCAGCAGGGATCGAAGCTTTCTTT

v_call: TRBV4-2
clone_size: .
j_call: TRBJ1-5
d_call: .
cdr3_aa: CASSQERYQPQHF
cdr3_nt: TGTGCCAGCAGCCAAGAGAGGTATCAGCCCCAGCATTTT

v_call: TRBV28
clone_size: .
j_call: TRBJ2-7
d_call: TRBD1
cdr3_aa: CASRPTGGSYEQYF
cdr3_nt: TGTGCCAGCAGGCCGACAGGGGGATCCTACGAGCAGTACTTC

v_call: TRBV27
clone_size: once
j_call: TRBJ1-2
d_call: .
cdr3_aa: CASRTSLYGYTF
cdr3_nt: TGTGCCAGCCGAACATCACTATATGGCTACACCTTC

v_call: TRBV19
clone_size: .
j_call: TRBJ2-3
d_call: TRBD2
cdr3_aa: CASSKGLAGQRLADTQYF
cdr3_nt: TGTGCCAGTAGTAAGGGACTAGCGGGGCAACGGTTGGCAGATACGCAGTATTTT

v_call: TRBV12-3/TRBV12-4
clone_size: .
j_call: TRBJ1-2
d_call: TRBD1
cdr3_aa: CASSLMGQSGYTF
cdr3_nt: TGTGCCAGCAGTTTAATGGGACAGTCCGGCTACACCTTC

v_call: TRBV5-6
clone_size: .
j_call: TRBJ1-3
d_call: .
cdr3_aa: CASSLLQGSGNTIYF
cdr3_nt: TGTGCCAGCAGCTTACTACAGGGCTCTGGAAACACCATATATTTT

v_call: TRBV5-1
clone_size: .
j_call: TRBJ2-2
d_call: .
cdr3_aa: CASSLAVGDTGELFF
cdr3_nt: TGCGCCAGCAGCTTGGCCGTGGGAGACACCGGGGAGCTGTTTTTT

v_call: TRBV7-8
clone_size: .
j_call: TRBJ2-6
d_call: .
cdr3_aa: CASTQRRSSGANVLTF
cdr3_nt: TGTGCCAGCACCCAGCGGCGCAGCTCTGGGGCCAACGTCCTGACTTTC

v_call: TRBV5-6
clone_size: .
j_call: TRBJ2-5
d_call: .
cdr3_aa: CASSSLETVGETQYF
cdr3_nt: TGTGCCAGCAGCTCGCTGGAGACTGTCGGGGAGACCCAGTACTTC

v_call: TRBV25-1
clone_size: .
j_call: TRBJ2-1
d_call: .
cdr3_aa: CASSDYRKNEQFF
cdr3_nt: TGTGCCAGCAGTGATTACAGGAAAAATGAGCAGTTCTTC

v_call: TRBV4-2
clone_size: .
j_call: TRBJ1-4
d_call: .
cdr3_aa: CASSQDGAGITANEKLFF
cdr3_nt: TGTGCCAGCAGCCAAGATGGGGCAGGGATTACTGCTAATGAAAAACTGTTTTTT

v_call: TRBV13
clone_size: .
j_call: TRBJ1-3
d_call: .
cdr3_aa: CASSQGGSGNTIYF
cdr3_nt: TGTGCCAGCAGCCAAGGGGGATCTGGAAACACCATATATTTT

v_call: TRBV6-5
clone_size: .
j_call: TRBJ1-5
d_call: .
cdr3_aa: CASRSTGDNQPQHF
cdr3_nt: TGTGCCAGCAGATCGACAGGAGACAATCAGCCCCAGCATTTT

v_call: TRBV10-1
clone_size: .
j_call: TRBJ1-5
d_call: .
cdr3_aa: CATIPTGSNQPQHF
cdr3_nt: TGCGCCACCATACCCACAGGAAGCAATCAGCCCCAGCATTTT

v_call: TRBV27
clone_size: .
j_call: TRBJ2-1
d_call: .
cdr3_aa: CASTITWRGGNEQFF
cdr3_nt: TGTGCCAGCACCATAACATGGAGGGGGGGCAATGAGCAGTTCTTC

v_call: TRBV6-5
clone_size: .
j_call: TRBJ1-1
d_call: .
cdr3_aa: CASSSERGGRSFF
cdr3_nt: TGTGCCAGCAGTTCCGAAAGGGGGGGCCGGTCTTTCTTT

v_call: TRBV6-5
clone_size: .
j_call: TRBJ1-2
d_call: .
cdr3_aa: CASTNPGQLGGYTF
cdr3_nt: TGTGCCAGCACCAACCCCGGACAGTTGGGCGGCTACACCTTC